This T cell receptor (beta chain) is drawn from a study of patients and donors after allogeneic stem cell transplantation. Trimming took 4 bases from V and 2 from J; bases not matched to a gene: 3. Germline V gives CDR1 SQVTM, CDR2 ANQGSEA. The CDR3 has 14 amino acids. MiXCR, applied by TCRdb to the RT-PCR reads, yields one record per CDR3 protein. In the table there are about 15,000 distinct CDR3 sequences, around 29% of which are singletons. This TCR came from a human donor who was either an allogeneic HSCT recipient or a stem cell or donor lymphocyte infusion donor (not recorded which). It is not recorded whose cells these are; they may come from a transplant donor. Sequencing was carried out using blood, either unsorted or a sorted T cell fraction (not recorded which). The V gene is TRBV29-1, the J gene TRBJ2-5; 11 positions agree with TRBD2. DNA for the CDR3: TGCAGCGTTGTGGGACTAGCGGTACAAGAGACCCAGTACTTC. Its translation: CSVVGLAVQETQYF.